A single sample is the source of the 12 T cell receptor beta chains below, sequenced in a study of response to subunit inactivated influenza vaccine. From the RT-PCR reads, TCRdb called clonotypes with MiXCR, one entry per CDR3 protein. The sample includes 650,000 to 800,000 distinct CDR3 sequences, around 20% of them seen just once. The sequences come from PBMCs from blood, collected more than 4 days after vaccination. All receptors come from a man aged 45-60 years who received an inactivated influenza vaccine.

The rearrangement joins TRBV12-3 or TRBV12-4 to TRBJ2-2; D unresolved. The V gene lost 6 bases and the J gene lost 0 bases, with 17 bases spanning the gap. This CDR3 is 17 amino acids long. This CDR3 is CASSLNSGAPNTGELFF. The CDR3 nucleotides are TGTGCCAGCAGCTTGAACTCAGGAGCCCCGAACACCGGGGAGCTGTTTTTT.

This clonotype was counted many times. The genes are TRBV7-2 and TRBJ2-7, with 10 nucleotides matching TRBD1. CDR1 and CDR2 from the germline V gene are SGHTA and FQGNSA. The CDR3 totals 15 residues. With V trimmed by 4 bases and J by 3 bases, 6 bases remained unmatched. This chain's CDR3 is CASSSPDRGNYEQYF. CDR3 sequence (DNA): TGTGCCAGCAGCTCCCCGGACAGGGGGAACTACGAGCAGTACTTC.

This chain uses TRBV11-2 with TRBJ1-2; 9 positions agree with TRBD1. The CDR3 runs 15 residues. The V gene's germline CDR1 is SGHAT and CDR2 FQNNGV. Unmatched junction bases numbered 10, after V lost 5 bases and J lost 6 bases. The CDR3 DNA is TGTGCCAGCAGCCCGATACAGGGGGCATTTGATGGCTACACCTTC. Its translation is CASSPIQGAFDGYTF.

In its sample, this clonotype was seen many times. The chain joins TRBV6-1 to TRBJ2-7; 7 nucleotides agree with TRBD1. The germline CDR1 and CDR2 sequences are MNHNS and SASEGT. V lost 5 bases, J lost 3 bases, and 7 bases stayed unmatched. The length of the CDR3 is 14 residues. The CDR3 is CASSSPAGGYEQYF. The CDR3 DNA sequence: TGTGCCAGCAGTAGTCCCGCAGGGGGCTACGAGCAGTACTTC.

This clonotype was found many times. The chain's CDR3 is CSARSSYEQYF. In nucleotides, the CDR3 is TGCAGTGCAAGGAGCTCCTACGAGCAGTACTTC. The chain is built from TRBV20-1 and TRBJ2-7, with unresolved D. V was trimmed by 6 bases and J by 0 bases, leaving 6 bases between them. Looked up from germline, CDR1 is DFQATT and CDR2 is SNEGSKA (reference sequence). This CDR3 region has 11 residues.

V is TRBV28 and J is TRBJ2-7; TRBD1 matches at 9 bases. Germline V gives CDR1 MDHEN, CDR2 SYDVKM. Trimming cost V 6 bases and J 5 bases; bases outside gene matches: 11. The CDR3 consists of 15 residues. The CDR3 here is CASRSNRDRAHEQYF. CDR3 nucleotide sequence: TGTGCCAGCAGATCCAACCGGGACAGGGCCCACGAGCAGTACTTC.

There are a few counts of this clonotype. The chain uses TRBV5-1 and TRBJ2-3; no clear D. CDR1 is SGHRS and CDR2 is YFSETQ in the germline V gene. CDR3 length: 16 amino acids. Trimming stripped 0 bases from V and 0 bases from J, with 11 bases between. In DNA, the CDR3 is TGCGCCAGCAGCTTGGTTCTGGGCAGCAGCACAGATACGCAGTATTTT. Translation: CASSLVLGSSTDTQYF.

This clonotype was observed a few times. The V call is TRBV20-1, the J call TRBJ2-5, with 7 bases matching TRBD2. There are 14 residues in the CDR3. Germline V CDR1 and CDR2: DFQATT, SNEGSKA (reference sequence). Trimming took 3 bases from V and 5 from J; bases not matched to a gene: 9. In DNA, the CDR3 is TGCAGTGCTAGGTCCCCCGGGGGGTTGGAGACCCAGTACTTC. Protein product: CSARSPGGLETQYF.

This sequence joins TRBV7-9 and TRBJ2-7; D not resolved. The germline CDR1 and CDR2 sequences are SEHNR and FQNEAQ (reference sequence). This CDR3 contains 14 residues. The V end lost 3 bases, the J end lost 5 bases, and 14 bases lay between the germline ends. CDR3: CASSFSADMDEQYF. Here the CDR3 DNA reads TGTGCCAGCAGCTTCTCGGCGGATATGGACGAGCAGTACTTC.

The J gene is TRBJ2-7, the V gene TRBV20-1; TRBD2 matches at 7 bases. The V segment lost 5 bases and the J segment 0 bases; nucleotides outside the gene matches: 7. Looked up from germline, CDR1 is DFQATT and CDR2 is SNEGSKA (reference sequence). The CDR3 totals 14 residues. The CDR3 DNA reads TGCAGTGCTTCCGGGACTACCTCCTCCTACGAGCAGTACTTC. Translating it yields CSASGTTSSYEQYF.

The rearrangement joins TRBV12-3 or TRBV12-4 to TRBJ2-1; no reliable D call. This CDR3 contains 13 residues. The V end lost 3 bases, the J end lost 6 bases, and 9 bases lay between the germline ends. For the CDR3, the DNA is TGTGCCAGCAGTTTCAGTCCCGCCAATGAGCAGTTCTTC. Encoded protein: CASSFSPANEQFF.

This clonotype has just a few counts. V gene TRBV25-1 combines with J gene TRBJ2-7, with 7 bases identical to TRBD2. This CDR3 comprises 15 residues. The V and J ends lost 2 bases and 5 bases, in that order; junction bases with no gene match: 9. Per the germline V gene, CDR1 is MGHDK and CDR2 is SYGVNS. The CDR3 spells CASSEMIAGRDEQYF. The CDR3 nucleotides are TGTGCCAGCAGTGAAATGATCGCAGGGAGGGACGAGCAGTACTTC.